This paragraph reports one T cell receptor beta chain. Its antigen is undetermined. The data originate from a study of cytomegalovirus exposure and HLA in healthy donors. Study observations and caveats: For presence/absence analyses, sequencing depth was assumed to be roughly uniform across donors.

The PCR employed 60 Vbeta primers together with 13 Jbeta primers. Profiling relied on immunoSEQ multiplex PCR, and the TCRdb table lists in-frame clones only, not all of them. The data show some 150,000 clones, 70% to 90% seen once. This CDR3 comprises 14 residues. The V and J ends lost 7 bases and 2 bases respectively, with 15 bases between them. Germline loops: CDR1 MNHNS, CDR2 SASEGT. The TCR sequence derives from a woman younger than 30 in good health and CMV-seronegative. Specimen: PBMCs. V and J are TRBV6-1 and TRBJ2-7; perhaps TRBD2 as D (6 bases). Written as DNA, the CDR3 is TGTGCCAGCAAATTGGGCGGGACTCCCTACGAGCAGTACTTC. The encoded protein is CASKLGGTPYEQYF.